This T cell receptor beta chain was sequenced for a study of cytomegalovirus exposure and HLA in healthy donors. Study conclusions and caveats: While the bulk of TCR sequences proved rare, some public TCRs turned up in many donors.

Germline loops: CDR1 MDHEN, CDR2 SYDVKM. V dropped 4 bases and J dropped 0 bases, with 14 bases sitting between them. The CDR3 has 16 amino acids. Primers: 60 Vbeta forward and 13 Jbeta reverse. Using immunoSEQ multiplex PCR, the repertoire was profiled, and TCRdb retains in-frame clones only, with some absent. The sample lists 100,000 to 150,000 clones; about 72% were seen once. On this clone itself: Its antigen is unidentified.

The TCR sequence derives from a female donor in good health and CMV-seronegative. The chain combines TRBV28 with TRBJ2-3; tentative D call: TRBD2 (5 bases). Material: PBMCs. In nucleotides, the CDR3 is TGTGCCAGCAGTTCCCTCTGGGAGTCTAGCACAGATACGCAGTATTTT. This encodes CASSSLWESSTDTQYF.